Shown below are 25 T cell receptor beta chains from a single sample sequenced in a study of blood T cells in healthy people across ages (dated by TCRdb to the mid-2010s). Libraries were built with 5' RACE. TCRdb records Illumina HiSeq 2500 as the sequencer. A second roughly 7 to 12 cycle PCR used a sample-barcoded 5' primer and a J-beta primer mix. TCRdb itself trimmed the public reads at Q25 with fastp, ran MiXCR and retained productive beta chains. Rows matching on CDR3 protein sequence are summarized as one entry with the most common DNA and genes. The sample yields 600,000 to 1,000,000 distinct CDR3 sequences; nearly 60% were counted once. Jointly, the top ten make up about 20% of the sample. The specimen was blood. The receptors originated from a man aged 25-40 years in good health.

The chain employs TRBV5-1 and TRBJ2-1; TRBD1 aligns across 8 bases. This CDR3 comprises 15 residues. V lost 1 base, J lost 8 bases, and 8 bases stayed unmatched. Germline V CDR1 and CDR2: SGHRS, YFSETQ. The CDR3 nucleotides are TGCGCCAGCAGCTTGTATCCAGGGGGCAGCTATGAGCAGTTCTTC. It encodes CASSLYPGGSYEQFF.

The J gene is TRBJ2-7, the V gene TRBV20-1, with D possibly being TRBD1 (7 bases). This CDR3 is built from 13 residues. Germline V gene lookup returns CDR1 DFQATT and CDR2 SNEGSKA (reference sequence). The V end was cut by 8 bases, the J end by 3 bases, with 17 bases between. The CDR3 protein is CSSGGGADYEQYF. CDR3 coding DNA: TGCAGTTCTGGAGGGGGCGCCGACTACGAGCAGTACTTC.

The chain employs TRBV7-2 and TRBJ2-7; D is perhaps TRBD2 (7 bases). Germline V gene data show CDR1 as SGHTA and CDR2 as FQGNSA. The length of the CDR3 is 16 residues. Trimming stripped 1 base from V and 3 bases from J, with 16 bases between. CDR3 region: CASSLVSGGQGYEQYF. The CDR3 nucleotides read TGTGCCAGCAGCTTAGTGTCCGGGGGGCAGGGCTACGAGCAGTACTTC.

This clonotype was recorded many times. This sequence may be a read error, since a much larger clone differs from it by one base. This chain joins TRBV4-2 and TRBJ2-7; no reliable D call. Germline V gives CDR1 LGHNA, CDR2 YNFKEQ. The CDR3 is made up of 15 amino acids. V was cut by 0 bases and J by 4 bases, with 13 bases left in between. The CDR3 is CASSQEAAYRYEQYF. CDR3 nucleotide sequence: TGTGCCAGCAGCCAAGAAGCCGCCTATAGATACGAGCAGTACTTC.

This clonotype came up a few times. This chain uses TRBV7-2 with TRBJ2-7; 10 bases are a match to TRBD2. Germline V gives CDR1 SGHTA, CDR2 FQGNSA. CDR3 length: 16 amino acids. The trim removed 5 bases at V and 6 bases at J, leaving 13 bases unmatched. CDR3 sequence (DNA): TGTGCCAGCAGCCCCAACCCGCTAGCGGGAGAATGCGAGCAGTACTTC. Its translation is CASSPNPLAGECEQYF.

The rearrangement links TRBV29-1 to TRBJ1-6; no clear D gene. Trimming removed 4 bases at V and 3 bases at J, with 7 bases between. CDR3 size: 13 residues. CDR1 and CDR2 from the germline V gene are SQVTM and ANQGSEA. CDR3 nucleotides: TGCAGCGTTGCTACGGACTATAATTCACCCCTCCACTTT. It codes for CSVATDYNSPLHF.

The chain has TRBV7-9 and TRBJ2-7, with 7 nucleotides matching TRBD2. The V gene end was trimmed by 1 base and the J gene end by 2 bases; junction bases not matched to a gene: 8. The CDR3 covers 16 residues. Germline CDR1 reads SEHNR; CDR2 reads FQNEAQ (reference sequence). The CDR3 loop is CASSLVLSSGTYEQYF. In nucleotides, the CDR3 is TGTGCCAGCAGCTTAGTGTTGTCTAGCGGCACCTACGAGCAGTACTTC. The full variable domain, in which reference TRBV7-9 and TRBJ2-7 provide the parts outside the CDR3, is DTGVSQNPRHKITKRGQNVTFRCDPISEHNRLYWYRQTLGQGPEFLTYFQNEAQLEKSRLLSDRFSAERPKGSFSTLEIQRTEQGDSAMYLCASSLVLSSGTYEQYFGPGTRLTVT.

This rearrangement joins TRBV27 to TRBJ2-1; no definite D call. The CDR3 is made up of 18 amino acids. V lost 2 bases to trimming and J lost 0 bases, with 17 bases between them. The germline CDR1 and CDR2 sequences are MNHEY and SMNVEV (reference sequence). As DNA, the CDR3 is TGTGCCAGCAGTTTAGTGGGAAGTAAAGCGTTCTCCTACAATGAGCAGTTCTTC. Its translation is CASSLVGSKAFSYNEQFF.

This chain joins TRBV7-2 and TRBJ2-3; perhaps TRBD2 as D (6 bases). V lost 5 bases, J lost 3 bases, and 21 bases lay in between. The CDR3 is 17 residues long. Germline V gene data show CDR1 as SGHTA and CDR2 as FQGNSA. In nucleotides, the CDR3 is TGTGCCAGCAGCCCGCCGACTAGTGGGTGGGGAACAGATACGCAGTATTTT. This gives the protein CASSPPTSGWGTDTQYF.

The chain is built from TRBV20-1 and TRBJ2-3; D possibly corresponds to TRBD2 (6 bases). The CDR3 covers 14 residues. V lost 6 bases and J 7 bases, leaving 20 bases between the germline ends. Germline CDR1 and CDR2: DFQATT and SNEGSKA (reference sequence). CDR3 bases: TGCAGTGCCACTCCACGGGGGTGGAGGAATACGCAGTATTTT. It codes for CSATPRGWRNTQYF.

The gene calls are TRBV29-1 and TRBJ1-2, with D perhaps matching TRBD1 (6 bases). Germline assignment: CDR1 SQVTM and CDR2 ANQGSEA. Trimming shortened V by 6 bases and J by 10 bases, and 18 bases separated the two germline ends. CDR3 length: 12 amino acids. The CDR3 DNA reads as TGCAGCGTCGGCCGGGGAAAGGGGGACTACACCTTC. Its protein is CSVGRGKGDYTF.

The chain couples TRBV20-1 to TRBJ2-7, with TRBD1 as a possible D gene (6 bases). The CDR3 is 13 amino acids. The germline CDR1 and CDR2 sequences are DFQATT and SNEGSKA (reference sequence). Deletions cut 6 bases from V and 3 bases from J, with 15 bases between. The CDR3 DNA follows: TGCAGTGCGCCGAGAGGGGGAAGCTACGAGCAGTACTTC. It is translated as CSAPRGGSYEQYF.

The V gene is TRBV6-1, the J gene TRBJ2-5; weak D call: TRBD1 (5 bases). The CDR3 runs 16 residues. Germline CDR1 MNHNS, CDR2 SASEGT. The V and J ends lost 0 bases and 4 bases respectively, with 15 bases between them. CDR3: CASSEAPSLGRETQYF. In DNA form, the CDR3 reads TGTGCCAGCAGTGAAGCGCCGTCCCTGGGGCGAGAGACCCAGTACTTC.

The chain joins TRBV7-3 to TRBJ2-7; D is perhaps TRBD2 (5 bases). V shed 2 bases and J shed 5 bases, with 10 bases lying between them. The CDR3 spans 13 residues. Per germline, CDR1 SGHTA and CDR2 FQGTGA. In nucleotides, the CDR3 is TGTGCCAGCAGCTTACAACCCGGGGACGAGCAGTACTTC. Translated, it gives CASSLQPGDEQYF.

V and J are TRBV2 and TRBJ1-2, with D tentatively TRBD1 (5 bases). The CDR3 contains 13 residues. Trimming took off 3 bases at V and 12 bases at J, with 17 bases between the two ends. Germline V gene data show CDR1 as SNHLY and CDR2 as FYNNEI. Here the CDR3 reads CASSEGSGGGDTF. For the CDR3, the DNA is TGTGCCAGCAGTGAGGGTTCCGGGGGAGGCGACACCTTC.

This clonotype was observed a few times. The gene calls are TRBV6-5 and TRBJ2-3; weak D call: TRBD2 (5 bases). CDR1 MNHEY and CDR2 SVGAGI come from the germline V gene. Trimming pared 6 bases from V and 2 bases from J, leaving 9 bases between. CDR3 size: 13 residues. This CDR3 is CASRSGSTDTQYF. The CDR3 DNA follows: TGTGCCAGCAGGTCGGGATCCACAGATACGCAGTATTTT.

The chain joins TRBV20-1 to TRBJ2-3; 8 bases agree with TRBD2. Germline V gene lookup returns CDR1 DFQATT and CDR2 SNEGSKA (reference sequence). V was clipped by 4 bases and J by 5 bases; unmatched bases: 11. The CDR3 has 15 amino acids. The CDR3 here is CSATLEREHRDTQYF. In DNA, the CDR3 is TGCAGTGCTACCCTAGAGCGGGAGCACAGAGATACGCAGTATTTT.

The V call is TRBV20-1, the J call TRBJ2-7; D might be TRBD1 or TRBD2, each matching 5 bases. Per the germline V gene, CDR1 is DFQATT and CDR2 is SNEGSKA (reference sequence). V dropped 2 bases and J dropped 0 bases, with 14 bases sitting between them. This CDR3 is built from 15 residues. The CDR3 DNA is TGCAGTGCTAGAAGGGGAGTTTCCAGCTCCTACGAGCAGTACTTC. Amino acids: CSARRGVSSSYEQYF.

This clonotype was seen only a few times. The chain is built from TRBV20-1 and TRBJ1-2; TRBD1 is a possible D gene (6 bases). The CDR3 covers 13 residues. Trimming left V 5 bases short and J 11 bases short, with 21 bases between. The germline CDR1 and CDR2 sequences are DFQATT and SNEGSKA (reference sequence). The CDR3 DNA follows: TGCAGTGCTGCCGGGACAAAAAACGGGGGATACACCTTC. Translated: CSAAGTKNGGYTF.

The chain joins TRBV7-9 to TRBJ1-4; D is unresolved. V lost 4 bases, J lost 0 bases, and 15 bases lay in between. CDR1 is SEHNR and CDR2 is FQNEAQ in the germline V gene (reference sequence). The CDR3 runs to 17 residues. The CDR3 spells CASSSGEKRATNEKLFF. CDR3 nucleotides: TGTGCCAGCAGCTCCGGGGAGAAGCGTGCAACTAATGAAAAACTGTTTTTT.

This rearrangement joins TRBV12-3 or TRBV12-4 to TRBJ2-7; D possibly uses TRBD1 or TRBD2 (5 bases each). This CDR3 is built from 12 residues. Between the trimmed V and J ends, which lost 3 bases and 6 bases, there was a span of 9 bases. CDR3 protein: CASSFTRGEQYF. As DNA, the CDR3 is TGTGCCAGCAGTTTTACTAGGGGCGAGCAGTACTTC.

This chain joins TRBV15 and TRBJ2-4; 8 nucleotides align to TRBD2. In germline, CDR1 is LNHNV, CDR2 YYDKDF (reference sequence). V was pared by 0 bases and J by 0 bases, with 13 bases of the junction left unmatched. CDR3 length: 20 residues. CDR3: CATSRDVPSGLGVAKNIQYF. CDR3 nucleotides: TGTGCCACCAGCAGAGATGTACCTAGCGGGCTAGGGGTAGCCAAAAACATTCAGTACTTC. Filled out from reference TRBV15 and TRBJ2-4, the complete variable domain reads DAMVIQNPRYQVTQFGKPVTLSCSQTLNHNVMYWYQQKSSQAPKLLFHYYDKDFNNEADTPDNFQSRRPNTSFCFLDIRSPGLGDTAMYLCATSRDVPSGLGVAKNIQYFGAGTRLSVL.

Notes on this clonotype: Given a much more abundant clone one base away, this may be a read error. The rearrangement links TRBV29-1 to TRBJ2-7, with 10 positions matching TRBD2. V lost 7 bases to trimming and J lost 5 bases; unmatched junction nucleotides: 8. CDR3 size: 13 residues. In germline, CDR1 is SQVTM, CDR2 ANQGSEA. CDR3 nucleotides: TGCAGCGCCAGAGCTAGCGGGGGAAACGAGCAGTACTTC. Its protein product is CSARASGGNEQYF.

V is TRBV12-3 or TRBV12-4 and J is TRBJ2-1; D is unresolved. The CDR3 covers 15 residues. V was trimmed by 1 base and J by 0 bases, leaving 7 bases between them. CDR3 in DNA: TGTGCCAGCAGTTTAGGGGCATTCTCCTACAATGAGCAGTTCTTC. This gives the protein CASSLGAFSYNEQFF.

The CDR3 spells CASNNPGQGANEQFF. The CDR3 nucleotides are TGTGCCAGCAACAACCCGGGACAGGGGGCGAATGAGCAGTTCTTC. The rearrangement joins TRBV6-2 or TRBV6-3 to TRBJ2-1; the match to TRBD1 covers 12 bases. CDR1 is MNHEY, CDR2 SVGEGT, per germline. This CDR3 region has 15 residues. J was trimmed by 7 bases and V by 7 bases; bases with no gene match: 8.